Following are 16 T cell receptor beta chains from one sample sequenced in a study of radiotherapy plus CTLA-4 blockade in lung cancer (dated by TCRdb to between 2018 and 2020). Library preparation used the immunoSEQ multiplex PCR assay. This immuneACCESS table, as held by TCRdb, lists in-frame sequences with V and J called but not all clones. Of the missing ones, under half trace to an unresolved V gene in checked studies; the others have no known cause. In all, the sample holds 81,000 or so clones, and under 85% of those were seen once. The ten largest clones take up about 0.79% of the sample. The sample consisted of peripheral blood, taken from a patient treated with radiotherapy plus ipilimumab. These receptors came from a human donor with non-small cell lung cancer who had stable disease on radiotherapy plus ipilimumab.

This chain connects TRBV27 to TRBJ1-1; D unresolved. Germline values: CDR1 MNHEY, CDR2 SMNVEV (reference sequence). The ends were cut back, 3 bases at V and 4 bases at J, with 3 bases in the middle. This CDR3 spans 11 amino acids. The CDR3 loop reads CASSFGTEAFF. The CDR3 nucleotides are TGTGCCAGCAGTTTTGGCACTGAAGCTTTCTTT.

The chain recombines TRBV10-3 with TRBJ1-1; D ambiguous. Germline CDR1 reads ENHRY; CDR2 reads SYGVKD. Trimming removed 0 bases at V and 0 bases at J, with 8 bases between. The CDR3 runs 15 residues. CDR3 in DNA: TGTGCCATCAGTGAGTCCGGTCTAGTGAACACTGAAGCTTTCTTT. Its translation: CAISESGLVNTEAFF.

CDR3: CASSLREEQYF. Written as DNA, the CDR3 is TGCGCCAGCAGCTTGAGAGAAGAGCAGTACTTC. The chain recombines TRBV5-1 with TRBJ2-7; D uncertain. Germline loops: CDR1 SGHRS, CDR2 YFSETQ. The CDR3 covers 11 residues. The V gene lost 1 base and the J gene lost 7 bases, with 6 bases spanning the gap.

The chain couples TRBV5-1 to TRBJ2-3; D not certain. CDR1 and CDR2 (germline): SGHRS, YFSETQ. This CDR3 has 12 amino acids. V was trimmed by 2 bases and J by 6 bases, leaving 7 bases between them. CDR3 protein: CASSFTEDTQYF. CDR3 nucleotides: TGCGCCAGCAGCTTTACCGAGGATACGCAGTATTTT. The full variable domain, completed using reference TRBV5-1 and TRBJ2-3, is KAGVTQTPRYLIKTRGQQVTLSCSPISGHRSVSWYQQTPGQGLQFLFEYFSETQRNKGNFPGRFSGRQFSNSRSEMNVSTLELGDSALYLCASSFTEDTQYFGPGTRLTVL.

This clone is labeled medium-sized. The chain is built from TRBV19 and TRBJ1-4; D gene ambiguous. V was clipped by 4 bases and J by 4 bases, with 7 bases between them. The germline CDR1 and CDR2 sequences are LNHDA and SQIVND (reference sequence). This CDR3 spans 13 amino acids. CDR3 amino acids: CASSTTLNEKLFF. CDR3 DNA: TGTGCCAGTAGTACTACTCTTAATGAAAAACTGTTTTTT.

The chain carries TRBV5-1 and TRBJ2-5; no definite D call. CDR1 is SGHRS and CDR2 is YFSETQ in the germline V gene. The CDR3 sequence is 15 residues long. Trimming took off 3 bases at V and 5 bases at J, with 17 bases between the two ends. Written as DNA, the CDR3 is TGCGCCAGCAGCTCGCCAGGTGGGGATGGGGAGACCCAGTACTTC. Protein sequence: CASSSPGGDGETQYF.

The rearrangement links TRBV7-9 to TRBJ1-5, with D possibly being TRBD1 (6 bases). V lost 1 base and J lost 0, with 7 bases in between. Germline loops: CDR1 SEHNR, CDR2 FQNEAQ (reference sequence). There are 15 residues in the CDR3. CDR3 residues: CASSLGDTSNQPQHF. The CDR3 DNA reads TGTGCCAGCAGCTTAGGGGACACTAGCAATCAGCCCCAGCATTTT.

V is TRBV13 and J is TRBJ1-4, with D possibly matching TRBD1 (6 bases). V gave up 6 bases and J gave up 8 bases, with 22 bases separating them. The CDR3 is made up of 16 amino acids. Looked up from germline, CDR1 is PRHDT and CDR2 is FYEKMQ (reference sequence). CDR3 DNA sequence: TGTGCCAGCAGTTCCTCAGGGTCAGGGGTGTACGAAAAACTGTTTTTT. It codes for CASSSSGSGVYEKLFF.

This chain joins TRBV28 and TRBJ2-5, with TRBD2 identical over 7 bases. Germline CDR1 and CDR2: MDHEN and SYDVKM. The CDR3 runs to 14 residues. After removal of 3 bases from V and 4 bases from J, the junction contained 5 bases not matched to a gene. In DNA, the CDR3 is TGTGCCAGCAGTTTTGGTCGCGGGAGAGAGACCCAGTACTTC. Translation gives CASSFGRGRETQYF.

The CDR3 reads CASSVGQGEDTEAFF. CDR3 sequence (DNA): TGTGCCAGCAGCGTGGGACAGGGGGAGGACACTGAAGCTTTCTTT. The chain uses TRBV7-9 and TRBJ1-1, with 11 bases identical to TRBD1. The CDR3 is 15 residues long. Germline trimming cut 5 bases from V and 3 bases from J; bases unmatched to any gene: 5. The germline V gene encodes CDR1 SEHNR and CDR2 FQNEAQ (reference sequence).

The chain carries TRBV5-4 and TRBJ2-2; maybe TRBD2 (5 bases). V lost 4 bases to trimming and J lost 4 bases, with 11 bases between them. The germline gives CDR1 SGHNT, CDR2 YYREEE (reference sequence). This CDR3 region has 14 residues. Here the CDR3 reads CASSLAGGTGELFF. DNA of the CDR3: TGTGCCAGCAGCCTAGCAGGAGGCACCGGGGAGCTGTTTTTT.

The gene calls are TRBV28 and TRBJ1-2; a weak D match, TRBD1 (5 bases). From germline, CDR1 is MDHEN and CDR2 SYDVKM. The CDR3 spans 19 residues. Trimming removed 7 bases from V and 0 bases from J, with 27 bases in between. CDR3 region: CASTIPGGGLRGANYGYTF. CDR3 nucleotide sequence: TGTGCCAGCACCATTCCCGGGGGGGGATTAAGGGGAGCTAACTATGGCTACACCTTC.

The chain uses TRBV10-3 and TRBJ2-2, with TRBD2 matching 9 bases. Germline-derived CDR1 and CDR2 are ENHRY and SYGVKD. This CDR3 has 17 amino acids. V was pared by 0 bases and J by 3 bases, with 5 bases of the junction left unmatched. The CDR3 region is CAISESPSGTYTGELFF. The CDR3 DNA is TGTGCCATCAGTGAGTCTCCTAGCGGGACCTACACCGGGGAGCTGTTTTTT.

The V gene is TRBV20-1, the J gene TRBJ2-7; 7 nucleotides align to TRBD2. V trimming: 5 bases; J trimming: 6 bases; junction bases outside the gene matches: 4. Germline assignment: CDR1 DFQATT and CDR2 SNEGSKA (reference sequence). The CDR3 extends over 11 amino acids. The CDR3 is CSAAGDVEQYF. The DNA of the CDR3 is TGCAGTGCTGCGGGAGACGTCGAGCAGTACTTC.

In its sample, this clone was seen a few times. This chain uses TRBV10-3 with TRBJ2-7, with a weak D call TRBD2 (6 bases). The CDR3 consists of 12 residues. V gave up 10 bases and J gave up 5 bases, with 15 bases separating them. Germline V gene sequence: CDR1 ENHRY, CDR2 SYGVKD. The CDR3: CATRREAHEQYF. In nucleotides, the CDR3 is TGTGCCACCCGGAGGGAGGCCCACGAGCAGTACTTC.

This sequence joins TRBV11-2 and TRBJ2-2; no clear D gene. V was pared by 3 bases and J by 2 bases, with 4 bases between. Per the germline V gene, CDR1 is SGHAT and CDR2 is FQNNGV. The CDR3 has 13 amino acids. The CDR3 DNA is TGTGCCAGCAGCTTTCCTAACACCGGGGAGCTGTTTTTT. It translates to CASSFPNTGELFF. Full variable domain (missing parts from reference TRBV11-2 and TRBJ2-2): EAGVAQSPRYKIIEKRQSVAFWCNPISGHATLYWYQQILGQGPKLLIQFQNNGVVDDSQLPKDRFSAERLKGVDSTLKIQPAKLEDSAVYLCASSFPNTGELFFGEGSRLTVL.